The clone carrying this TCR beta chain was seen a few times. The antigen remains unidentified. This specimen belongs to a study of cytomegalovirus exposure and HLA in healthy donors. The study's findings and limits: Presence/absence analyses treated sequencing depth as roughly uniform across donors. As was reported, the classifier diagnosed cytomegalovirus status with high specificity and sensitivity.

The PCR made use of 60 Vbeta and 13 Jbeta primers. Original data processing: Later work found 65 million to 100 million unique TCR beta chains, with about 10 million shared. Here immunoSEQ multiplex PCR was the method, and the copy in TCRdb shows in-frame clones only, minus some. The DNA was the basis for D and trimming; V, J and clone size are from that table. The sample records over 150,000 clones, more than 60% being singletons. The origin of this receptor is a woman aged 55-70 years in good health and CMV-seropositive. Sequencing was performed on PBMCs.

The chain's CDR3 is CASSSPPGTGPANYGYTF. CDR3 nucleotide sequence: TGTGCCAGCAGCTCTCCCCCGGGGACAGGGCCAGCTAACTATGGCTACACCTTC. The chain links TRBV7-8 to TRBJ1-2; 9 bases fit TRBD1. The CDR3 is made up of 18 amino acids. The germline gives CDR1 SGHVS, CDR2 FQNEAQ. The J segment lost 0 bases and the V segment lost 4 bases, leaving 12 bases of the junction unmatched.